The rows below give T cell receptor beta chains drawn from one sample of a study of cytomegalovirus exposure and HLA in healthy donors. Data came from immunoSEQ multiplex PCR; TCRdb stores just in-frame clones and leaves some out. The sample holds around 150,000 clones, roughly 78% seen once. The specimen sequenced was PBMCs. These TCRs come from a man in his fifties in good health and CMV-seropositive. The CDR3 runs from the conserved cysteine through the conserved F or W. Fields, in order: V gene, J gene, D gene, clone size, CDR3 protein, CDR3 DNA. A D gene is named only where the DNA matches it firmly. The size entry is marked missing in some rows and otherwise reads once, few, many or a size class.

>TRBV7-2|TRBJ1-5|TRBD1|few
CASSPGQVPNQPQHF
TGTGCCAGCAGCCCAGGACAGGTTCCCAATCAGCCCCAGCATTTT
>TRBV5-1|TRBJ1-3|.|.
CASSLADRRSGNTIYF
TGCGCCAGCAGCTTGGCGGACAGACGCTCTGGAAACACCATATATTTT
>TRBV18|TRBJ1-1|.|.
CASSPPPRGTEAFF
TGTGCCAGCTCACCACCCCCCAGGGGAACTGAAGCTTTCTTT
>TRBV28|TRBJ2-4|.|once
CASRRAGSRGNIQYF
TGTGCCAGCAGAAGAGCGGGTTCGAGGGGAAACATTCAGTACTTC
>TRBV19|TRBJ2-5|TRBD1|.
CASSPPGQGARETQYF
TGTGCCAGTAGTCCACCGGGACAGGGGGCGAGAGAGACCCAGTACTTC
>TRBV6-5|TRBJ1-5|.|few
CASSYSWLSNQPQHF
TGTGCCAGCAGTTACTCCTGGCTTAGCAATCAGCCCCAGCATTTT
>TRBV13|TRBJ1-1|TRBD1|.
CASSPLRTGDDFEAFF
TGTGCCAGCAGCCCCTTAAGGACAGGAGATGACTTTGAAGCTTTCTTT
>TRBV6-5|TRBJ2-7|.|.
CASSYSDNLEQYF
TGTGCCAGCAGTTACTCCGACAATCTGGAGCAGTACTTC
>TRBV2|TRBJ1-2|.|.
CASVAGSGTGYTF
TGTGCCAGCGTTGCAGGGTCAGGAACTGGCTACACCTTC
>TRBV7-2|TRBJ1-2|.|.
CASSFTFYGYTF
TGTGCCAGCAGTTTTACATTCTATGGCTACACCTTC
>TRBV6-1|TRBJ2-1|.|.
CASGRGTHNEQFF
TGTGCCAGCGGTCGGGGTACCCACAATGAGCAGTTCTTC
>TRBV7-9|TRBJ1-1|.|.
CASSSGTPNTEAFF
TGTGCCAGCAGCTCGGGGACACCGAACACTGAAGCTTTCTTT
>TRBV18|TRBJ2-7|TRBD1|.
CASSREGQGYEQYF
TGTGCCAGCTCACGCGAGGGACAGGGCTACGAGCAGTACTTC
>TRBV10-3|TRBJ2-2|.|.
CAISDQGYTGELFF
TGTGCCATCAGTGATCAGGGGTACACCGGGGAGCTGTTTTTT
>TRBV5-1|TRBJ1-1|.|.
CASSSGGGGTYTEAFF
TGCGCCAGCAGCTCGGGAGGAGGCGGGACCTACACTGAAGCTTTCTTT